A selection of T cell receptor beta chains follows, all from one sample in a study of blood T cells in healthy people across ages. In TCRdb, the 5' RACE reads were re-called with MiXCR into one record per CDR3 protein. This table has more than 1,000,000 distinct CDR3 sequences, less than 25% appearing once. The sample also formed part of further work on T cells of mothers and their children.

Material: blood. Receptors originate from a girl aged 2 to 10 in good health. The CDR3 runs from the conserved cysteine through the conserved F or W. The D gene is left open where the match is weak. The size field is filled for only some rows; it gives once, few, many or a size class.

d_call	j_call	v_call	clone_size	cdr3_nt	cdr3_aa
-	TRBJ2-7	TRBV28	-	TGTGCCAGCAGTTTATTGGGGGTCGAGCAGTACTTC	CASSLLGVEQYF
TRBD2	TRBJ2-2	TRBV7-9	-	TGTGCCAGCAGCTCATTTATAGCGGGATCTACCGGGGAGCTGTTTTTT	CASSSFIAGSTGELFF
-	TRBJ2-1	TRBV5-1	few	TGCGCCAGCAGCTTGCGGGATAACAATGAGCAGTTCTTC	CASSLRDNNEQFF
-	TRBJ1-3	TRBV3-1	-	TGTGCCAGCAGCCAAGTTTCGACTGGAAACACCATATATTTT	CASSQVSTGNTIYF
-	TRBJ2-7	TRBV29-1	few	TGCAGCGTGAGGCATGAGGAGTACGAGCAGTACTTC	CSVRHEEYEQYF
TRBD2	TRBJ2-1	TRBV20-1	few	TGCAGTGCTAGGCGGGAGGGCCGAAATGAGCAGTTCTTC	CSARREGRNEQFF
-	TRBJ1-4	TRBV11-2	-	TGTGCCAGCAGCTTAGATCCCGGCCCTAATGAAAAACTGTTTTTT	CASSLDPGPNEKLFF
-	TRBJ2-1	TRBV29-1	-	TGCAGCGGTCGGAACAGGGCTCTTTATGAGCAGTTCTTC	CSGRNRALYEQFF
-	TRBJ2-1	TRBV7-3	-	TGTGCCAGCAGCCCCCGACCCGGGGGTGAGCAGTTCTTC	CASSPRPGGEQFF
-	TRBJ1-1	TRBV20-1	few	TGCAGTGCTAGGACATCGAACACTGAAGCTTTCTTT	CSARTSNTEAFF
-	TRBJ1-2	TRBV20-1	-	TGCAGTGCTCCCACCGCAGGGAACTATGGCTACACCTTC	CSAPTAGNYGYTF
TRBD1	TRBJ1-1	TRBV7-6	-	TGTGCCAGCAGCCCGACAGGGTGGGCGACTGAAGCTTTCTTT	CASSPTGWATEAFF
-	TRBJ2-2	TRBV12-3/TRBV12-4	-	TGTGCCAGCAGTTTAGTTCCTCCTAGCACCGGGGAGCTGTTTTTT	CASSLVPPSTGELFF
-	TRBJ1-1	TRBV28	few	TGTGCCAGCAGTTTACGCTATCAGCCCCGGAACACTGAAGCTTTCTTT	CASSLRYQPRNTEAFF
TRBD2	TRBJ2-1	TRBV20-1	once	TGCAGTGCGAGGACTAGCGGGGCCTCCTACAATGAGCAGTTCTTC	CSARTSGASYNEQFF
-	TRBJ2-2	TRBV4-3	few	TGCGCCAGCAGCCAAGATTCAACGTCCGGGCGGTGGAACACCGGGGAGCTGTTTTTT	CASSQDSTSGRWNTGELFF
-	TRBJ1-5	TRBV3-1	-	TGTGCCAGCAGCCCGCCCCGGGGGCAGCCCCAGCATTTT	CASSPPRGQPQHF
-	TRBJ2-5	TRBV13	-	TGTGCCAGCAGCCTCCTCCAAGGACGGGCGGTTAAACAAGAGACCCAGTACTTC	CASSLLQGRAVKQETQYF
TRBD1	TRBJ1-2	TRBV10-2	-	TGCGCCAGCAGTGAGCCCGACAGGGTTGGCTACACCTTC	CASSEPDRVGYTF
TRBD1	TRBJ1-4	TRBV6-5	few	TGTGCCAGCAGGAGACAGGGGAATGAAAAACTGTTTTTT	CASRRQGNEKLFF
TRBD1	TRBJ2-5	TRBV7-9	-	TGTGCCAGCAGCAGGACAGGGGAGGAAGAGCAGTACTTC	CASSRTGEEEQYF
-	TRBJ2-1	TRBV29-1	few	TGCAGCGTCGACGACTCCTCCTACAATGAGCAGTTCTTC	CSVDDSSYNEQFF
-	TRBJ2-3	TRBV7-8	few	TGTGCCAGCAGCTACACGCAGGACGGGAGCACAGATACGCAGTATTTT	CASSYTQDGSTDTQYF
TRBD1	TRBJ1-2	TRBV28	-	TGTGCCAGCAGTTTAGGGACAGTTCAAAACTATGGCTACACCTTC	CASSLGTVQNYGYTF
-	TRBJ2-3	TRBV20-1	-	TGCAGTGCTAGTTCGGCGGTTGACGCAGATACGCAGTATTTT	CSASSAVDADTQYF
-	TRBJ2-5	TRBV7-2	-	TGTGCCAGCCTTTCAGCACCACAAGAGACCCAGTACTTC	CASLSAPQETQYF
-	TRBJ2-7	TRBV29-1	few	TGCAGCGCTCTAACCGGGAATCGCTACGAGCAGTACTTC	CSALTGNRYEQYF
-	TRBJ2-7	TRBV6-2/TRBV6-3	-	TGTGCCAGCAGCACTCAGGGCGTTGGGGAGCAGTACTTC	CASSTQGVGEQYF
-	TRBJ2-5	TRBV4-2	once	TGTGCCAGCAGCCAAGATACGAGGGAAGAGACCCAGTACTTC	CASSQDTREETQYF
-	TRBJ2-1	TRBV20-1	-	TGCAGTGCTTTAATGGGGATAGGGACCAATGAGCAGTTCTTC	CSALMGIGTNEQFF
TRBD2	TRBJ2-1	TRBV19	few	TGTGCCAGTAGTATGGGACTAGCGGGCTCACCCCTCTACAATGAGCAGTTCTTC	CASSMGLAGSPLYNEQFF
TRBD2	TRBJ2-1	TRBV19	-	TGTGCCAGTAGTGGGCTAGCGGGAGTGAAAAACAATGAGCAGTTCTTC	CASSGLAGVKNNEQFF
-	TRBJ1-2	TRBV7-2	once	TGTGCCAGCAGCTTAAATGGATATAGCCTACCTAACTATGGCTACACCTTC	CASSLNGYSLPNYGYTF
-	TRBJ2-7	TRBV5-1	-	TGCGCCAGCGCTTACGGGCCGGACGGCGAGCAGTACTTC	CASAYGPDGEQYF
TRBD1	TRBJ1-1	TRBV9	-	TGTGCCAGCAGTGCCGGGACAGGGGGAGGGAGCACTGAAGCTTTCTTT	CASSAGTGGGSTEAFF
-	TRBJ2-7	TRBV12-3/TRBV12-4	-	TGTGCCAGCAGTAGTGTCGAACCCTACGAGCAGTACTTC	CASSSVEPYEQYF
-	TRBJ2-7	TRBV29-1	few	TGCAGCGTTGGACACGGCTCCTACGAGCAGTACTTC	CSVGHGSYEQYF
TRBD1	TRBJ1-2	TRBV24-1	few	TGTGCCACCAGTGATTCCCCGGACAGGGGGCGCGGCTACACCTTC	CATSDSPDRGRGYTF
-	TRBJ2-5	TRBV14	few	TGTGCCAGCAGCCGTTCCATAGGGGGGACCCAGTACTTC	CASSRSIGGTQYF
-	TRBJ2-5	TRBV5-1	-	TGCGCCAGCAGCTTGGAGGTGGGAAGAGAAGAGACCCAGTACTTC	CASSLEVGREETQYF
-	TRBJ1-4	TRBV7-2	few	TGTGCCAGCAGCTCCATCCCCCTTGAAAAACTGTTTTTT	CASSSIPLEKLFF
TRBD2	TRBJ2-1	TRBV12-3/TRBV12-4	-	TGTGCCAGCAGTCGTAGCGGGGGCTCCTACAATGAGCAGTTCTTC	CASSRSGGSYNEQFF
-	TRBJ2-3	TRBV5-5	many	TGTGCCAGCAGCTCAGAGGATACGCAGTATTTT	CASSSEDTQYF
-	TRBJ2-1	TRBV7-2	-	TGTGCCAGCAGCTTAGTTTCCGGGACTCCCCTAGGGGAGCAGTTCTTC	CASSLVSGTPLGEQFF
-	TRBJ1-2	TRBV7-2	-	TGTGCCAGCAGCGCCGGACTCTCGGGAGTCTATGGCTACACCTTC	CASSAGLSGVYGYTF
TRBD1	TRBJ2-3	TRBV25-1	-	TGTGCCAGCGCAGGGGGCATAAGCACAGATACGCAGTATTTT	CASAGGISTDTQYF
-	TRBJ1-2	TRBV3-1	few	TGTGCCAGCAGCCAAGAGGTCAATAACTATGGCTACACCTTC	CASSQEVNNYGYTF
TRBD2	TRBJ2-2	TRBV6-5	many	TGTGCCAGCCGGACTAGCGGTAACACCGGGGAGCTGTTTTTT	CASRTSGNTGELFF
-	TRBJ2-5	TRBV27	-	TGTGCCAGCAGTTCCCAGAGATGGGTCCAAGAGACCCAGTACTTC	CASSSQRWVQETQYF
TRBD2	TRBJ2-5	TRBV12-3/TRBV12-4	-	TGTGCCAGCTGGCGGGGGGCCGAAGAGACCCAGTACTTC	CASWRGAEETQYF